The source of this T cell receptor (beta chain) is a study of blood T cell repertoires in COVID-19. Study context: PBMCs, B-cell-depleted T cells, or T cells provided the cDNA or gDNA that made up the material.

V dropped 2 bases and J dropped 12 bases, with 28 bases sitting between them. CDR3 length: 18 residues. The V gene's germline CDR1 is MGHRA and CDR2 YSYEKL. Assay: immunoSEQ multiplex PCR; the TCRdb copy retains only in-frame clones and omits some. The table shows under 300,000 clones, with 75% to 90% occurring only once. The sequenced material came from peripheral blood. The chain uses TRBV4-1 and TRBJ1-4, with D unresolved. The TCR sequence derives from a middle-aged woman who had recovered from COVID-19. CDR3 sequence: CASSQRSDVRGPQKQLFF. The CDR3 bases are TGCGCCAGCAGCCAACGGAGTGACGTCCGGGGTCCTCAAAAACAACTGTTTTTT.